This entry lists 29 T cell receptor beta chains sequenced from one sample in a study of T cell responses to AZD1222 COVID-19 vaccine. Generated by immunoSEQ multiplex PCR, the TCRdb table keeps only in-frame clones and is missing some. Of about 100,000 clones in the sample, approximately 91% are singletons; the top ten hold 16%. The source was peripheral blood, collected on day 0 of AZD1222 vaccination. Receptors originate from an adult in good health.

The V call is TRBV9, the J call TRBJ1-2; 8 nucleotides align to TRBD1. The CDR3 is made up of 13 amino acids. Per germline, CDR1 SGDLS and CDR2 YYNGEE. With 4 bases clipped from V and 3 bases from J, the junction kept 2 bases outside the gene matches. For the CDR3, the DNA is TGTGCCAGCAGCCCACAGGGGGACTATGGCTACACCTTC. Residues: CASSPQGDYGYTF.

This clone came up once. The chain links TRBV27 to TRBJ1-6; 7 bases are a match to TRBD1. This CDR3 has 15 amino acids. V trimming: 5 bases; J trimming: 8 bases; junction bases outside the gene matches: 9. CDR1 is MNHEY and CDR2 is SMNVEV in the germline V gene (reference sequence). Written as DNA, the CDR3 is TGTGCCAGCAGTCAGCAGGGGGGTGGTTATTCACCCCTCCACTTT. This translates into CASSQQGGGYSPLHF.

V gene TRBV7-2 combines with J gene TRBJ1-1; weak D call: TRBD1 (5 bases). The V and J ends lost 1 base and 0 bases respectively, with 12 bases between them. There are 16 residues in the CDR3. Per the germline V gene, CDR1 is SGHTA and CDR2 is FQGNSA. CDR3 in amino acids: CASSLGGGRMNTEAFF. The CDR3, as DNA: TGTGCCAGCAGCTTAGGTGGGGGAAGAATGAACACTGAAGCTTTCTTT.

The chain carries TRBV27 and TRBJ2-7, with TRBD2 matching 9 bases. The trim removed 6 bases at V and 4 bases at J, leaving 7 bases unmatched. The length of the CDR3 is 14 residues. The germline V gene encodes CDR1 MNHEY and CDR2 SMNVEV (reference sequence). The CDR3, as DNA: TGTGCCAGCAGGGCGGGGGGGCGAAAGTACGAGCAGTACTTC. It translates to CASRAGGRKYEQYF.

CDR3 amino acids: CASSQGTPLHF. Here the CDR3 DNA reads TGTGCCAGCAGTCAGGGGACACCCCTCCACTTT. V and J are TRBV2 and TRBJ1-6; a weak D match, TRBD1 (6 bases). There are 11 residues in the CDR3. Germline CDR1 reads SNHLY; CDR2 reads FYNNEI. The ends were cut back, 5 bases at V and 11 bases at J, with 7 bases in the middle. Drawing the rest from reference TRBV2 and TRBJ1-6, the complete variable domain is EPEVTQTPSHQVTQMGQEVILRCVPISNHLYFYWYRQILGQKVEFLVSFYNNEISEKSEIFDDQFSVERPDGSNFTLKIRSTKLEDSAMYFCASSQGTPLHFGNGTRLTVT.

The gene calls are TRBV9 and TRBJ2-1; no clear D. The CDR3 is 14 residues long. V shed 2 bases and J shed 0 bases, with 6 bases lying between them. In germline, CDR1 is SGDLS, CDR2 YYNGEE. The CDR3 region has the DNA TGTGCCAGCAGCGTGGCCGGCTCCTACAATGAGCAGTTCTTC. This codes for CASSVAGSYNEQFF.

This clone was seen once. The chain recombines TRBV11-2 with TRBJ1-5; D remains unclear. The germline V gene encodes CDR1 SGHAT and CDR2 FQNNGV. Trimming left V 5 bases short and J 5 bases short, with 10 bases between. The CDR3 has 13 amino acids. The CDR3 sequence is CASSPGIDQPQHF. DNA for the CDR3: TGTGCCAGCAGCCCGGGGATCGATCAGCCCCAGCATTTT.

The chain combines TRBV10-3 with TRBJ1-5; D not resolved. Per germline, CDR1 ENHRY and CDR2 SYGVKD. V was cut by 0 bases and J by 2 bases, with 8 bases left in between. This CDR3 is built from 15 residues. CDR3 protein: CAISESDRRNQPQHF. In DNA form, the CDR3 reads TGTGCCATCAGTGAGTCGGACCGACGCAATCAGCCCCAGCATTTT.

The chain couples TRBV10-1 to TRBJ1-3, with D perhaps matching TRBD1 (6 bases). CDR1 is WNHNN, CDR2 SYGVQD, per germline (reference sequence). V lost 8 bases and J 2 bases, leaving 16 bases between the germline ends. The CDR3 contains 15 residues. The CDR3 bases are TGCGCCAGCCGGGGGGCCGGAGGGCCTGGAAACACCATATATTTT. It encodes CASRGAGGPGNTIYF.

This sequence joins TRBV3-1 (or the pseudogene TRBV3-2) and TRBJ1-6; TRBD1 might be the D (5 bases). CDR1 is LGHDT, CDR2 YNNKEL, per germline (reference sequence). The CDR3 length is 14 residues. The ends were cut back, 5 bases at V and 5 bases at J, with 10 bases in the middle. The CDR3 DNA sequence: TGTGCCAGCAGCTACCAGGGTGATAATTCACCCCTCCACTTT. This translates into CASSYQGDNSPLHF.

This rearrangement joins TRBV5-1 to TRBJ2-5; D uncertain. The CDR3 loop spans 13 amino acids. V was shortened by 1 base and J by 5 bases, with 9 bases between the two germline ends. The germline V gene encodes CDR1 SGHRS and CDR2 YFSETQ. The CDR3 nucleotides are TGCGCCAGCAGCTTGAGCCTACAGGAGACCCAGTACTTC. Translated, it gives CASSLSLQETQYF.

This chain joins TRBV5-5 and TRBJ1-2; the D gene is possibly TRBD1 (5 bases). Trimming removed 4 bases at V and 4 bases at J, with 14 bases between. Germline V gene lookup returns CDR1 SGHKS and CDR2 YYEKEE (reference sequence). The CDR3 spans 14 residues. CDR3 residues: CASSPPTVGYGYTF. The CDR3 bases are TGTGCCAGCAGCCCCCCGACAGTCGGCTATGGCTACACCTTC.

This clone is a singleton in its sample. This CDR3 is CASSIGPQGILPFF. The CDR3 DNA reads TGTGCCAGTAGTATTGGCCCCCAGGGGATATTACCTTTCTTT. The gene calls are TRBV19 and TRBJ1-1; TRBD1 might be the D (6 bases). The CDR3 extends over 14 amino acids. Trimming removed 3 bases at V and 12 bases at J, with 20 bases between. CDR1 is LNHDA and CDR2 is SQIVND in the germline V gene (reference sequence).

This rearrangement joins TRBV7-8 to TRBJ2-1, with 13 bases matching TRBD2. CDR1 is SGHVS, CDR2 FQNEAQ, per germline. The J segment lost 13 bases and the V segment lost 1 base, leaving 16 bases of the junction unmatched. CDR3 size: 18 residues. CDR3 loop: CASSLVSAGLAGDPAQFF. The CDR3 nucleotides read TGTGCCAGCAGCTTAGTATCGGCTGGACTAGCGGGAGACCCAGCACAGTTCTTC.

This chain uses TRBV11-3 with TRBJ1-3, with 9 nucleotides matching TRBD1. Germline-derived CDR1 and CDR2 are SGHNT and YENEEA. CDR3 length: 18 residues. J was trimmed by 1 base and V by 6 bases; bases with no gene match: 13. CDR3 nucleotides: TGTGCCAGCAGTCCCGGGACAGGGCGTACTGCTTCTGGAAACACCATATATTTT. Its translation is CASSPGTGRTASGNTIYF. Variable domain in full (rest from reference TRBV11-3 and TRBJ1-3): EAGVVQSPRYKIIEKKQPVAFWCNPISGHNTLYWYLQNLGQGPELLIRYENEEAVDDSQLPKDRFSAERLKGVDSTLKIQPAELGDSAVYLCASSPGTGRTASGNTIYFGEGSWLTVV.

This sequence joins TRBV3-1 (or the pseudogene TRBV3-2) and TRBJ2-1, with D maybe TRBD2 (6 bases). Trimming removed 7 bases at V and 5 bases at J, with 15 bases between. This CDR3 has 14 amino acids. Germline values: CDR1 LGHDT, CDR2 YNNKEL (reference sequence). CDR3 sequence (DNA): TGTGCCAGCAAAGTGCGGGGATCTAACAATGAGCAGTTCTTC. Its translation: CASKVRGSNNEQFF.

V is TRBV5-1 and J is TRBJ2-7, with D possibly matching TRBD1 (5 bases). Deletions cut 1 base from V and 4 bases from J, with 15 bases between. CDR1 and CDR2 (germline): SGHRS, YFSETQ. CDR3 length equals 15 residues. The CDR3 nucleotides read TGCGCCAGCAGCTTGTATGATAGGGGTTATTACGAGCAGTACTTC. Translated: CASSLYDRGYYEQYF.

The gene calls are TRBV6-5 and TRBJ1-4; 7 nucleotides agree with TRBD1. CDR3 length: 16 residues. Germline V lookup: CDR1 MNHEY, CDR2 SVGAGI. V shed 4 bases, J shed 5 bases, and the junction held 10 bases outside the gene matches. CDR3: CASSWTGGGLNEKLFF. CDR3 coding DNA: TGTGCCAGCAGTTGGACAGGCGGGGGCCTAAATGAAAAACTGTTTTTT.

The chain employs TRBV3-1 (or the pseudogene TRBV3-2) and TRBJ2-1; weak D call: TRBD2 (6 bases). The CDR3 is 18 amino acids. CDR1 and CDR2 from the germline V gene are LGHDT and YNNKEL (reference sequence). The germline V and J ends were trimmed by 0 bases and 0 bases, with 15 bases remaining between them. In DNA, the CDR3 is TGTGCCAGCAGCCAAGACTCCGGTGGACTAAGCTCCTACAATGAGCAGTTCTTC. As protein: CASSQDSGGLSSYNEQFF.

The chain is built from TRBV5-1 and TRBJ1-1; the match to TRBD1 covers 9 bases. The CDR3 sequence is 13 residues long. V trimming: 4 bases; J trimming: 7 bases; junction bases outside the gene matches: 5. CDR1 and CDR2 from the germline V gene are SGHRS and YFSETQ. CDR3 loop: CASSATGGGEAFF. In nucleotides, the CDR3 is TGCGCCAGCAGCGCAACAGGGGGCGGTGAAGCTTTCTTT.

V usage is TRBV11-3 and J usage is TRBJ2-5; 8 bases are a match to TRBD2. Looked up from germline, CDR1 is SGHNT and CDR2 is YENEEA. The CDR3 totals 16 residues. Trimming took 5 bases from V and 4 from J; bases not matched to a gene: 12. The CDR3 bases are TGTGCCAGCAGCCCAAATAGCGGGGCCCGGAGAGAGACCCAGTACTTC. This sequence encodes CASSPNSGARRETQYF. The whole variable domain, remainder taken from reference TRBV11-3 and TRBJ2-5, is EAGVVQSPRYKIIEKKQPVAFWCNPISGHNTLYWYLQNLGQGPELLIRYENEEAVDDSQLPKDRFSAERLKGVDSTLKIQPAELGDSAVYLCASSPNSGARRETQYFGPGTRLLVL.

The rearrangement uses TRBV6-5 and TRBJ1-2; 7 bases line up with TRBD1. CDR1 MNHEY and CDR2 SVGAGI come from the germline V gene. There are 13 residues in the CDR3. CDR3 coding DNA: TGTGCTACCGACAGGGTCGCTAACTATGGCTACACCTTC. Encoded protein: CATDRVANYGYTF.

V gene TRBV18 combines with J gene TRBJ1-1; D gene ambiguous. The CDR3 runs to 15 residues. Germline CDR1 and CDR2: KGHSH and LQKENI. Trimming pared 3 bases from V and 6 bases from J, leaving 17 bases between. Here the CDR3 DNA reads TGTGCCAGCTCACCGGCGGAGAGCGTTGGCGCTGAAGCTTTCTTT. Translation: CASSPAESVGAEAFF.

The V and J genes are TRBV9 and TRBJ1-2; 7 nucleotides align to TRBD1. The CDR3 runs 14 residues. V was clipped by 4 bases and J by 4 bases; unmatched bases: 7. Germline V gene data show CDR1 as SGDLS and CDR2 as YYNGEE. CDR3: CASSPQGGTYGYTF. CDR3 nucleotide sequence: TGTGCCAGCAGCCCCCAGGGGGGGACCTATGGCTACACCTTC.

The rearrangement links TRBV6-5 to TRBJ2-6, with D unresolved. Germline V gene sequence: CDR1 MNHEY, CDR2 SVGAGI. CDR3 length equals 15 residues. V lost 5 bases, J lost 0 bases, and 8 bases lay in between. In DNA form, the CDR3 reads TGTGCCAGCAGTCTTCAGAGCTCTGGGGCCAACGTCCTGACTTTC. It translates to CASSLQSSGANVLTF.

This clone was observed a single time. The V and J genes are TRBV6-5 and TRBJ1-2, with D possibly being TRBD1 (6 bases). This CDR3 comprises 14 residues. V was trimmed by 6 bases and J by 2 bases, leaving 13 bases between them. CDR1 MNHEY and CDR2 SVGAGI come from the germline V gene. CDR3 sequence (DNA): TGTGCCAGCAGAGGGACACTAAGAAACTATGGCTACACCTTC. This gives the protein CASRGTLRNYGYTF.

J is TRBJ1-3 and V is TRBV3-1 (or the pseudogene TRBV3-2); D remains unclear. Germline V gene sequence: CDR1 LGHDT, CDR2 YNNKEL (reference sequence). V was clipped by 4 bases and J by 0 bases, with 10 bases between them. The CDR3 covers 15 residues. The CDR3 nucleotides read TGTGCCAGCAGCCGGTCCGACTACTCTGGAAACACCATATATTTT. This gives the protein CASSRSDYSGNTIYF.

The chain couples TRBV13 to TRBJ1-4; D is undetermined. The CDR3 consists of 14 residues. V was trimmed by 0 bases and J by 11 bases, leaving 13 bases between them. The germline CDR1 and CDR2 sequences are PRHDT and FYEKMQ (reference sequence). CDR3 protein: CASSLGRPPAKLFF. CDR3 DNA sequence: TGTGCCAGCAGCTTAGGAAGACCCCCTGCGAAACTGTTTTTT.

This clone appeared a single time. This sequence joins TRBV19 and TRBJ1-2; D is undetermined. Germline CDR1 and CDR2: LNHDA and SQIVND (reference sequence). V was pared by 5 bases and J by 1 base, with 8 bases between. The CDR3 is made up of 13 amino acids. In nucleotides, the CDR3 is TGTGCCAGTAGTTTTACTCTTAACTATGGCTACACCTTC. Translating gives CASSFTLNYGYTF.